This T cell receptor (beta chain) was recovered during a study of blood T cell repertoires in COVID-19. How the authors handled the data: Quantification of nucleated cells was approximated via reference gene primer amplification. The assay was immunoSEQ multiplex PCR, and TCRdb's table has in-frame clones only and misses some. The V and J calls and the clone size are those of that table, but D and trimming were determined from the DNA. The sample records about 59,000 clones, roughly three quarters being singletons. CDR1 and CDR2 (germline): SGHRS, YFSETQ. The V end was cut by 0 bases, the J end by 10 bases, with 14 bases between. The CDR3 contains 14 residues.

Sequenced input: peripheral blood. This clonotype was obtained from a man aged 55 to 70 with acute or convalescent COVID-19. This chain uses TRBV5-1 with TRBJ1-3; no firm D call. The CDR3 DNA sequence: TGCGCCAGCAGCTTGGCAGCCGCCTCCGGGACCATATATTTT. Protein product: CASSLAAASGTIYF. Drawing the rest from reference TRBV5-1 and TRBJ1-3, the complete variable domain is KAGVTQTPRYLIKTRGQQVTLSCSPISGHRSVSWYQQTPGQGLQFLFEYFSETQRNKGNFPGRFSGRQFSNSRSEMNVSTLELGDSALYLCASSLAAASGTIYFGEGSWLTVV.